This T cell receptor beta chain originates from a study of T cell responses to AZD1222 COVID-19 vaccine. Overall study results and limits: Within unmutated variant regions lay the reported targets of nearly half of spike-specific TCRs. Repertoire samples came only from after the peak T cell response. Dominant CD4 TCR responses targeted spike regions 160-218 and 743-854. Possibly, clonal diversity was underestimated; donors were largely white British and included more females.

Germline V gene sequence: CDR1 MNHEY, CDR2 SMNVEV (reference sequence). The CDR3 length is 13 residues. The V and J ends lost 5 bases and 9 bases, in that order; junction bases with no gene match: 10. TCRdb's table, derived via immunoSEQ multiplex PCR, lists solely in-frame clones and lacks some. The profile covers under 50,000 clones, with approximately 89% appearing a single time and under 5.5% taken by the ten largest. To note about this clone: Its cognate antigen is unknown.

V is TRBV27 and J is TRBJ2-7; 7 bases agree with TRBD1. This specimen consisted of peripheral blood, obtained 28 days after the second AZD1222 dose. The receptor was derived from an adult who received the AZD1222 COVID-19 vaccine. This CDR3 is CASSGLQGRGQYF. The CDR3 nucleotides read TGTGCCAGCAGTGGATTACAGGGGCGAGGGCAGTACTTC.